A selection of T cell receptor beta chains follows, all from one sample in a study of blood T cell repertoires in COVID-19. Method: immunoSEQ multiplex PCR; TCRdb's copy keeps in-frame clones and lacks some. The sample yields roughly 38,000 clones, about 88% seen once. The source material was peripheral blood. The receptors stem from a man aged 45-65 years in a cohort sampled during active COVID-19. The CDR3 runs from the conserved cysteine through the conserved F or W. The order of the fields is J gene, clone size, V gene, D gene, CDR3 protein, CDR3 DNA. The D gene is left open where the match is weak. Clone size is given for some rows only: seen once, a few or many times, or a class if the clone is expanded.

J: TRBJ1-6
size: -
V: TRBV6-2/TRBV6-3
D: -
CDR3: CASSRQSYNSPLHF
DNA: TGTGCCAGCAGTAGACAGTCCTATAATTCACCCCTCCACTTT

J: TRBJ2-7
size: -
V: TRBV6-2/TRBV6-3
D: TRBD2
CDR3: CASSYPPGGYYEQYF
DNA: TGTGCCAGCAGTTACCCCCCCGGGGGGTACTACGAGCAGTACTTC

J: TRBJ1-5
size: few
V: TRBV4-2
D: TRBD1
CDR3: CASSQEFRTGNLQPQHF
DNA: TGTGCCAGCAGCCAAGAATTTCGGACAGGGAACCTTCAGCCCCAGCATTTT

J: TRBJ2-5
size: medium-sized
V: TRBV14
D: -
CDR3: CASSHKVGLARGETQYF
DNA: TGTGCCAGCAGCCATAAGGTAGGACTGGCACGGGGGGAGACCCAGTACTTC

J: TRBJ1-3
size: few
V: TRBV4-1
D: TRBD1
CDR3: CASRPGQGSGNTIYF
DNA: TGCGCCAGCCGCCCGGGACAGGGGTCAGGAAACACCATATATTTT

J: TRBJ1-1
size: few
V: TRBV5-1
D: -
CDR3: CASQGSAGTEAFF
DNA: TGCGCCAGCCAGGGATCCGCGGGGACTGAAGCTTTCTTT

J: TRBJ2-7
size: -
V: TRBV7-8
D: -
CDR3: CASSLEATATYEQYF
DNA: TGTGCCAGCAGCTTAGAAGCGACAGCTACCTACGAGCAGTACTTC

J: TRBJ2-3
size: few
V: TRBV9
D: TRBD2
CDR3: CASSVASGYTDTQYF
DNA: TGTGCCAGCAGCGTAGCTAGCGGATACACAGATACGCAGTATTTT

J: TRBJ1-2
size: -
V: TRBV5-8
D: -
CDR3: CASSLLDTF
DNA: TGTGCCAGCAGCTTATTAGACACCTTC

J: TRBJ2-3
size: -
V: TRBV7-9
D: TRBD2
CDR3: CASSSPGLELGSTDTQYF
DNA: TGTGCCAGCAGCTCACCGGGACTAGAACTGGGAAGCACAGATACGCAGTATTTT

J: TRBJ2-1
size: -
V: TRBV2
D: TRBD2
CDR3: CASQLAGYYNEQFF
DNA: TGTGCCAGTCAACTAGCGGGTTACTACAATGAGCAGTTCTTC

J: TRBJ2-3
size: -
V: TRBV2
D: TRBD2
CDR3: CASSGLLAGGEDADTQYF
DNA: TGTGCCAGCAGTGGCTTGCTAGCGGGGGGGGAAGACGCAGATACGCAGTATTTT

J: TRBJ2-1
size: -
V: TRBV3-1/TRBV3-2
D: -
CDR3: CASSQEFGVLYNEQFF
DNA: TGTGCCAGCAGCCAAGAGTTCGGGGTGCTCTACAATGAGCAGTTCTTC

J: TRBJ1-2
size: few
V: TRBV14
D: -
CDR3: CASSQVGLVYGYTF
DNA: TGTGCCAGCAGCCAAGTCGGACTGGTGTATGGCTACACCTTC

J: TRBJ1-2
size: few
V: TRBV9
D: TRBD1
CDR3: CASSIRQGESYGYTF
DNA: TGTGCCAGCAGCATCAGACAGGGTGAGAGCTATGGCTACACCTTC

J: TRBJ1-1
size: -
V: TRBV19
D: -
CDR3: CASSVQGRTEAFF
DNA: TGTGCCAGTAGTGTCCAGGGGAGAACTGAAGCTTTCTTT

J: TRBJ1-1
size: -
V: TRBV5-6
D: -
CDR3: CASSFRVSRNTEAFF
DNA: TGTGCCAGCAGCTTCCGCGTATCGAGGAACACTGAGGCTTTCTTT

J: TRBJ1-1
size: -
V: TRBV15
D: -
CDR3: CATSRAILGGGTEAFF
DNA: TGTGCCACCAGCAGGGCCATACTGGGCGGAGGAACTGAAGCTTTCTTT

J: TRBJ1-3
size: -
V: TRBV24-1
D: TRBD1
CDR3: CATSDPGKGASSGNTIYF
DNA: TGTGCCACCAGTGATCCCGGGAAGGGGGCTTCCTCTGGAAACACCATATATTTT

J: TRBJ2-7
size: -
V: TRBV10-1
D: -
CDR3: CARPHIHSYEQYF
DNA: TGCGCCAGACCTCACATACATTCCTACGAGCAGTACTTC

J: TRBJ2-5
size: once
V: TRBV28
D: TRBD1
CDR3: CASSPRDRAYLETQYF
DNA: TGTGCCAGCAGTCCACGGGACAGGGCTTATTTAGAGACCCAGTACTTC

J: TRBJ2-3
size: -
V: TRBV10-3
D: -
CDR3: CAISESWASASRTDTQYF
DNA: TGTGCCATCAGTGAGTCCTGGGCTAGCGCCAGCCGCACAGATACGCAGTATTTT

J: TRBJ1-3
size: -
V: TRBV6-6
D: -
CDR3: CASSWGQGSSGNTIYF
DNA: TGTGCCAGCAGCTGGGGGCAGGGGAGCTCTGGAAACACCATATATTTT

J: TRBJ1-2
size: -
V: TRBV5-1
D: -
CDR3: CASSFTKRGLVYGYTF
DNA: TGCGCCAGCAGCTTCACGAAGAGGGGGTTAGTTTATGGCTACACCTTC

J: TRBJ1-1
size: once
V: TRBV5-1
D: TRBD1
CDR3: CASSWGQGNTEAFF
DNA: TGCGCCAGCAGCTGGGGACAGGGGAACACTGAAGCTTTCTTT

J: TRBJ2-1
size: -
V: TRBV7-2
D: TRBD2
CDR3: CASSSAGLGYNEQFF
DNA: TGTGCCAGCAGCTCAGCGGGACTGGGATACAATGAGCAGTTCTTC

J: TRBJ2-5
size: -
V: TRBV7-3
D: TRBD1
CDR3: CASSSTGGGMETQYF
DNA: TGTGCCAGCAGCTCAACAGGGGGCGGGATGGAGACCCAGTACTTC

J: TRBJ2-5
size: -
V: TRBV11-2
D: TRBD1
CDR3: CASSSRRRTGTQETQYF
DNA: TGTGCCAGCAGCTCCCGAAGACGGACAGGAACCCAAGAGACCCAGTACTTC

J: TRBJ2-3
size: -
V: TRBV11-2
D: -
CDR3: CASIEGVVPDTQYF
DNA: TGTGCCAGCATCGAAGGGGTTGTCCCAGATACGCAGTATTTT

J: TRBJ2-7
size: -
V: TRBV29-1
D: TRBD1
CDR3: CSVTGGIYYEQYF
DNA: TGCAGCGTTACAGGGGGAATCTACTACGAGCAGTACTTC

J: TRBJ2-7
size: -
V: TRBV6-2/TRBV6-3
D: TRBD2
CDR3: CASSSIAGGPDEQYF
DNA: TGTGCCAGCAGTTCTATAGCGGGGGGGCCCGACGAGCAGTACTTC

J: TRBJ2-2
size: -
V: TRBV11-2
D: -
CDR3: CASSTTRQANTGELFF
DNA: TGTGCCAGCAGCACGACTCGACAGGCGAACACCGGGGAGCTGTTTTTT

J: TRBJ1-1
size: -
V: TRBV27
D: -
CDR3: CASSLGGNTEAFF
DNA: TGTGCCAGCAGTTTGGGGGGGAACACTGAAGCTTTCTTT

J: TRBJ2-1
size: once
V: TRBV2
D: TRBD2
CDR3: CASRGLAEYNEQFF
DNA: TGTGCCAGCAGGGGACTAGCGGAATACAATGAGCAGTTCTTC

J: TRBJ1-4
size: once
V: TRBV9
D: -
CDR3: CASSVGDEANEKLFF
DNA: TGTGCCAGCAGCGTAGGTGACGAGGCTAATGAAAAACTGTTTTTT

J: TRBJ1-1
size: once
V: TRBV27
D: -
CDR3: CASSLGELTEAFF
DNA: TGTGCCAGCAGTTTAGGGGAGTTGACTGAAGCTTTCTTT

J: TRBJ1-4
size: -
V: TRBV6-5
D: -
CDR3: CASGQWGGGDKLFF
DNA: TGTGCCAGCGGCCAATGGGGCGGAGGGGACAAACTGTTTTTT

J: TRBJ2-3
size: -
V: TRBV4-1
D: TRBD1
CDR3: CASSLTGPVSTDTQYF
DNA: TGCGCCAGCAGCCTGACAGGGCCGGTATCCACAGATACGCAGTATTTT

J: TRBJ1-6
size: -
V: TRBV7-8
D: TRBD1
CDR3: CASSGGQGDNSPLHF
DNA: TGTGCCAGCAGCGGAGGACAGGGGGATAATTCACCCCTCCACTTT

J: TRBJ2-3
size: -
V: TRBV5-4
D: -
CDR3: CASSLETSTDTQYF
DNA: TGTGCCAGCAGCTTAGAGACTAGCACAGATACGCAGTATTTT

J: TRBJ1-3
size: -
V: TRBV9
D: TRBD1
CDR3: CASSAGQGARGNTIYF
DNA: TGTGCCAGCAGCGCGGGACAGGGGGCGCGAGGAAACACCATATATTTT

J: TRBJ1-1
size: -
V: TRBV9
D: -
CDR3: CASSPSRVNTEAFF
DNA: TGTGCCAGCAGCCCGAGCAGGGTAAACACTGAAGCTTTCTTT